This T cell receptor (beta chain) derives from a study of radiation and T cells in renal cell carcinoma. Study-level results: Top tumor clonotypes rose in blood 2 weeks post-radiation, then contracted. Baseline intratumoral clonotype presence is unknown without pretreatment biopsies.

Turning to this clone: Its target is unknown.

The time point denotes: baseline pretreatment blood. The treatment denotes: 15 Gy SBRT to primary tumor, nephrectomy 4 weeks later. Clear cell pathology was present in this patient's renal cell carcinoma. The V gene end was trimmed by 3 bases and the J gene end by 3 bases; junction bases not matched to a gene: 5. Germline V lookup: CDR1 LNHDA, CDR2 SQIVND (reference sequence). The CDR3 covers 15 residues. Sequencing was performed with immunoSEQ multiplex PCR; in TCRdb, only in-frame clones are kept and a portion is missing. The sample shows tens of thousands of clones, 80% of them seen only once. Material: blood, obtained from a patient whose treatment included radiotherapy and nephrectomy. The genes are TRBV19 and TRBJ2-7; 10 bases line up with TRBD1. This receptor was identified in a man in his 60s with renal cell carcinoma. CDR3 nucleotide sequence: TGTGCCAGTAGTATCGGACAGGGGGGGCACTACGAGCAGTACTTC. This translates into CASSIGQGGHYEQYF. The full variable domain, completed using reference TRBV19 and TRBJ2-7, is DGGITQSPKYLFRKEGQNVTLSCEQNLNHDAMYWYRQDPGQGLRLIYYSQIVNDFQKGDIAEGYSVSREKKESFPLTVTSAQKNPTAFYLCASSIGQGGHYEQYFGPGTRLTVT.